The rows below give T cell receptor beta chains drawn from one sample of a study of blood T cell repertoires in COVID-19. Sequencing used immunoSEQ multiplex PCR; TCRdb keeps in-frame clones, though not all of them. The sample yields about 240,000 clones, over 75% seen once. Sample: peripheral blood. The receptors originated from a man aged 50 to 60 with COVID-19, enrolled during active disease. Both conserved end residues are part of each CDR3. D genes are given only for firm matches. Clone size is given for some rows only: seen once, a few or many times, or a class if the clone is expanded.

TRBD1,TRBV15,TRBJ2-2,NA,CATSRDRGLTGELFF,TGTGCCACCAGTCGGGACAGGGGGCTTACCGGGGAGCTGTTTTTT
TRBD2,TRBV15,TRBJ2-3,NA,CATSRRIAGPFTDTQYF,TGTGCCACCAGCAGACGCATAGCGGGGCCCTTCACAGATACGCAGTATTTT
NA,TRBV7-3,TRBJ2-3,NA,CASSFTHSTDTQYF,TGTGCCAGCAGCTTCACACATAGCACAGATACGCAGTATTTT
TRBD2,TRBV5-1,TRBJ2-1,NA,CASSLSTSGVHEQFF,TGCGCCAGCAGCTTGTCGACTAGCGGGGTTCATGAGCAGTTCTTC
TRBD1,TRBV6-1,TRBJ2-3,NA,CASSGYSGQGVVDTQYF,TGTGCCAGCAGTGGCTACTCAGGACAGGGGGTGGTAGATACGCAGTATTTT
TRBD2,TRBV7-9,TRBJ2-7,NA,CASSSPLAGGKDYEQYF,TGTGCCAGCAGCTCGCCTCTAGCGGGGGGTAAAGACTACGAGCAGTACTTC
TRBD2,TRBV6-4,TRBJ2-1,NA,CASSENAGGMYEQFF,TGTGCCAGCAGTGAGAATGCGGGGGGGATGTATGAGCAGTTCTTC
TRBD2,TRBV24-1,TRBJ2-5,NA,CATSDYPLTSGGSKTQYF,TGTGCCACCAGTGATTACCCCCTGACTAGCGGGGGTTCGAAGACCCAGTACTTC
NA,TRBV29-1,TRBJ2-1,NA,CSVEGYVNNEQFF,TGCAGCGTTGAGGGCTATGTAAACAATGAGCAGTTCTTC
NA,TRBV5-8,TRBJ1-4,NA,CASSILGANEKLFF,TGTGCCAGCAGCATCCTAGGGGCTAATGAAAAACTGTTTTTT
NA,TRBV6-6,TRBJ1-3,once,CASRTGQWTGNTIYF,TGTGCCAGCCGTACGGGACAATGGACTGGAAACACCATATATTTT
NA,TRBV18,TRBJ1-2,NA,CASSPLSGGDGYTF,TGTGCCAGCTCACCACTCAGTGGAGGGGATGGCTACACCTTC
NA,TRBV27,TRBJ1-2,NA,CASSLSSGIVNGYTF,TGTGCCAGCAGTTTATCCTCAGGAATAGTGAATGGCTACACCTTC
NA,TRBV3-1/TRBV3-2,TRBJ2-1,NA,CASSQRRKLSSSYNEQFF,TGTGCCAGCAGCCAAAGGAGAAAATTGTCTAGCTCCTACAATGAGCAGTTCTTC
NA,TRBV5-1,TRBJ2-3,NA,CASSSGGVPSTDTQYF,TGCGCCAGCAGCTCTGGGGGCGTGCCTAGCACAGATACGCAGTATTTT
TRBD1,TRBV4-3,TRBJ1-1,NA,CASSSTGDTEAFF,TGCGCCAGCAGCAGTACAGGGGACACTGAAGCTTTCTTT
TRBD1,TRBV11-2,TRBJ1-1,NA,CASSSKGGTVNTEAFF,TGTGCCAGCAGCTCAAAAGGGGGGACAGTGAACACTGAAGCTTTCTTT
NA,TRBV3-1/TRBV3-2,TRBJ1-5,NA,CASSPLLGQPQHF,TGTGCCAGCAGCCCCCTGCTCGGTCAGCCCCAGCATTTT
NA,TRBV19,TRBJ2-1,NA,CARASVARDEQFF,TGTGCCAGAGCTAGCGTAGCTAGGGATGAGCAGTTCTTC
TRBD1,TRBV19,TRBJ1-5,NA,CASSIPGTGYSNQPQHF,TGTGCCAGTAGTATTCCGGGGACAGGCTATAGCAATCAGCCCCAGCATTTT
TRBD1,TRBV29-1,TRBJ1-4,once,CSAGQGAEKLFF,TGCAGCGCGGGACAGGGTGCTGAAAAACTGTTTTTT
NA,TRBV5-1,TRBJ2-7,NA,CASSASGTQSYEQYF,TGCGCCAGCAGCGCCTCCGGGACTCAATCCTACGAGCAGTACTTC
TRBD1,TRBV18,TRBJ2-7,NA,CATRQGPTYEQYF,TGTGCCACTCGACAGGGTCCCACCTACGAGCAGTACTTC
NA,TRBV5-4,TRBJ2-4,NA,CASSSSGPTNIQYF,TGTGCCAGCAGCTCGAGCGGGCCAACAAACATTCAGTACTTC
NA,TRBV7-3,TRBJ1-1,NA,CASSLNLESRTEAFF,TGTGCCAGCAGCTTAAATCTGGAGAGTAGGACTGAAGCTTTCTTT
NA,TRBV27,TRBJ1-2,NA,CASSPRGEAWFGYTF,TGTGCCAGCAGTCCCCGCGGGGAGGCATGGTTTGGCTACACCTTC
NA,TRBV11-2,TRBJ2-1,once,CASSLTQGVQFF,TGTGCCAGCAGCTTGACACAGGGCGTGCAGTTCTTC
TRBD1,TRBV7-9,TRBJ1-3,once,CASSKPGQGNTIYF,TGTGCCAGCAGCAAACCGGGACAGGGAAACACCATATATTTT
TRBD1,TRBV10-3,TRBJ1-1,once,CANRGLGTEAFF,TGTGCCAACAGGGGGCTAGGGACTGAAGCTTTCTTT
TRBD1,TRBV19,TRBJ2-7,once,CASSLQPGGYEQYF,TGTGCCAGTAGTTTACAACCAGGGGGATACGAGCAGTACTTC
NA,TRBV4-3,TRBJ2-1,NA,CASSQDKGLGGGLFF,TGCGCCAGCAGCCAAGATAAGGGGCTTGGAGGGGGCTTGTTCTTC
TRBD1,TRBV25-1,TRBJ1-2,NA,CASSEFGDRAEGYTF,TGTGCCAGCAGTGAATTCGGGGACAGGGCGGAAGGCTACACCTTC
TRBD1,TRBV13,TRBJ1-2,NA,CASSLGFADRGPYGYTF,TGTGCCAGCAGCTTAGGGTTTGCGGACAGGGGACCATATGGCTACACCTTC
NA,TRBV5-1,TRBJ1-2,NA,CASRWGRKANYGYTF,TGCGCCAGCAGGTGGGGGCGGAAAGCTAACTATGGCTACACCTTC
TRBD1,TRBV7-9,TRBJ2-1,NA,CASSLATGGAYNEQFF,TGTGCCAGCAGCTTAGCCACAGGGGGCGCCTACAATGAGCAGTTCTTC
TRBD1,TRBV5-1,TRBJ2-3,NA,CASSLTGQGITDTQYF,TGCGCCAGCAGCTTGACTGGACAGGGCATCACAGATACGCAGTATTTT
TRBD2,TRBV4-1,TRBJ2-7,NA,CASSPSGGEQYF,TGCGCCAGCAGCCCATCGGGAGGGGAGCAGTACTTC